What follows are 27 T cell receptor beta chains derived from one specimen sequenced in a study of T cell responses to AZD1222 COVID-19 vaccine. Sequenced by immunoSEQ multiplex PCR; TCRdb stores in-frame clones only, minus some. The data hold around 140,000 clones, with about 90% observed a single time. The sequencing used peripheral blood, collected 28 days after the second AZD1222 dose. These receptors all come from an adult who received the AZD1222 COVID-19 vaccine.

CDR3 nucleotides: TGTGCCAGCAGTAAACAGGAGACCTACGAGCAGTACGTC. Amino acids: CASSKQETYEQYV. This chain uses TRBV6-5 with TRBJ2-7; D is possibly TRBD1 (5 bases). This CDR3 region has 13 residues. V lost 5 bases and J lost 2, with 10 bases in between. Germline V gene data show CDR1 as MNHEY and CDR2 as SVGAGI.

This clone was detected only a few times. The chain employs TRBV14 and TRBJ1-1; D is undetermined. V lost 0 bases and J lost 0, with 2 bases in between. Germline CDR1 and CDR2: SGHDN and FVKESK. The CDR3 runs to 13 residues. In DNA form, the CDR3 reads TGTGCCAGCAGCCAAGACATGAACACTGAAGCTTTCTTT. Protein product: CASSQDMNTEAFF. Full variable domain (remainder filled in from reference TRBV14 and TRBJ1-1): EAGVTQFPSHSVIEKGQTVTLRCDPISGHDNLYWYRRVMGKEIKFLLHFVKESKQDESGMPNNRFLAERTGGTYSTLKVQPAELEDSGVYFCASSQDMNTEAFFGQGTRLTVV.

The V gene is TRBV7-2, the J gene TRBJ1-5, with 8 bases lining up with TRBD1. The CDR3 is 15 residues long. Trimming took 4 bases from V and 3 from J; bases not matched to a gene: 5. Germline-derived CDR1 and CDR2 are SGHTA and FQGNSA. DNA for the CDR3: TGTGCCAGCAGCTCCTGGACAGGGAACAATCAGCCCCAGCATTTT. Protein product: CASSSWTGNNQPQHF.

The rearrangement joins TRBV19 to TRBJ1-1; 7 positions match TRBD1. V gave up 4 bases and J gave up 5 bases; unmatched junction bases: 10. The CDR3 runs 15 residues. Germline CDR1 and CDR2: LNHDA and SQIVND (reference sequence). Here the CDR3 reads CASSNLAIRGTEAFF. The CDR3 DNA reads TGTGCCAGTAGTAACTTAGCTATCAGGGGGACTGAAGCTTTCTTT.

In this sample, this clone turned up once. The chain couples TRBV15 to TRBJ2-3; D remains unclear. The V gene's germline CDR1 is LNHNV and CDR2 YYDKDF (reference sequence). V lost 0 bases to trimming and J lost 0 bases, with 4 bases between them. CDR3 length: 14 residues. CDR3 in amino acids: CATSRDVSTDTQYF. DNA for the CDR3: TGTGCCACCAGCAGAGATGTAAGCACAGATACGCAGTATTTT.

V and J are TRBV6-5 and TRBJ2-5, with 7 bases aligning to TRBD2. CDR3 length: 14 residues. In germline, CDR1 is MNHEY, CDR2 SVGAGI. The junction had 7 bases not matched to a gene; V was cut back by 5 bases and J by 4 bases. DNA for the CDR3: TGTGCCAGCAGTACCGGGGGGTCGGGAGAGACCCAGTACTTC. Residues: CASSTGGSGETQYF.

As concerns this clone: Other DNA sequences of this sample code for an identical CDR3. This chain connects TRBV6-5 to TRBJ1-1; 8 bases fit TRBD1. This CDR3 has 15 amino acids. Germline assignment: CDR1 MNHEY and CDR2 SVGAGI. Germline trimming cut 3 bases from V and 1 base from J; bases unmatched to any gene: 4. This CDR3 is CASSYSGTGNTEAFF. In DNA, the CDR3 is TGTGCCAGCAGTTATTCCGGGACAGGGAACACTGAAGCTTTCTTT.

V usage is TRBV12-3 or TRBV12-4 and J usage is TRBJ1-2; TRBD1 might be the D (6 bases). The CDR3 covers 13 residues. With 6 bases removed from V and 8 bases from J, the gap between germline ends came to 16 bases. CDR3 loop: CASSEQGSGGYTF. CDR3 bases: TGTGCCAGCAGCGAACAGGGATCGGGGGGCTACACCTTC.

CDR3 bases: TGTGCCAGCAGCCAACCGACGTTCTCTGGAAACACCATATATTTT. Translated: CASSQPTFSGNTIYF. J is TRBJ1-3 and V is TRBV14; D unclear. Germline CDR1 SGHDN, CDR2 FVKESK. The CDR3 contains 15 residues. Trimming shortened V by 2 bases and J by 0 bases, and 8 bases separated the two germline ends.

The chain joins TRBV11-3 to TRBJ2-2; D is undetermined. V lost 5 bases, J lost 4 bases, and 2 bases lay in between. CDR3 size: 11 residues. Germline V lookup: CDR1 SGHNT, CDR2 YENEEA. The CDR3 sequence is CASSITGELFF. CDR3 DNA: TGTGCCAGCAGCATCACCGGGGAGCTGTTTTTT.

This clone was counted once. The chain links TRBV5-1 to TRBJ2-7, with 11 nucleotides matching TRBD1. With 1 base clipped from V and 4 bases from J, the junction kept 1 base outside the gene matches. The CDR3 extends over 14 amino acids. CDR1 is SGHRS, CDR2 YFSETQ, per germline. CDR3 loop: CASSLRDRGYEQYF. The DNA of the CDR3 is TGCGCCAGCAGCTTGAGGGACAGGGGGTACGAGCAGTACTTC.

The J gene is TRBJ1-2, the V gene TRBV13; the match to TRBD1 covers 9 bases. Per germline, CDR1 PRHDT and CDR2 FYEKMQ (reference sequence). J gave up 8 bases and V 0 bases, and 7 bases lay outside the gene matches. This CDR3 contains 15 residues. CDR3: CASSLGLQGARGYTF. For the CDR3, the DNA is TGTGCCAGCAGCTTAGGCCTACAGGGGGCGCGGGGCTACACCTTC.

The V and J genes are TRBV9 and TRBJ2-2; unclear D gene. The ends were cut back, 2 bases at V and 7 bases at J, with 12 bases in the middle. The CDR3 has 14 residues. Germline-derived CDR1 and CDR2 are SGDLS and YYNGEE. The CDR3 DNA is TGTGCCAGCAGCGTCTTCTCTGCGGACGGGGAGCTGTTTTTT. This translates into CASSVFSADGELFF.

The chain has TRBV18 and TRBJ2-5; a possible D gene is TRBD2 (6 bases). The germline V gene has CDR1 KGHSH and CDR2 LQKENI. The V end was cut by 5 bases, the J end by 6 bases, with 19 bases between. The length of the CDR3 is 15 residues. This CDR3 reads CASSVGTSLGKTQYF. CDR3 bases: TGTGCCAGCTCAGTCGGGACTTCCCTCGGGAAGACCCAGTACTTC. Together with reference TRBV18 and TRBJ2-5, the CDR3 gives the full variable domain: NAGVMQNPRHLVRRRGQEARLRCSPMKGHSHVYWYRQLPEEGLKFMVYLQKENIIDESGMPKERFSAEFPKEGPSILRIQQVVRGDSAAYFCASSVGTSLGKTQYFGPGTRLLVL.

This clone was recorded only once. The chain has TRBV5-1 and TRBJ1-1; tentative D call: TRBD1 (6 bases). The V end was cut by 1 base, the J end by 6 bases, with 19 bases between. Germline V gene data show CDR1 as SGHRS and CDR2 as YFSETQ. This CDR3 has 16 residues. Here the CDR3 DNA reads TGCGCCAGCAGCTTGTTGCGGTCCCCTGACAGGCCTGAAGCTTTCTTT. Its translation is CASSLLRSPDRPEAFF.

The chain links TRBV11-2 to TRBJ1-1; no clear D gene. The CDR3 is 14 amino acids. V was clipped by 1 base and J by 2 bases, with 8 bases between them. The germline gives CDR1 SGHAT, CDR2 FQNNGV. The CDR3 DNA reads as TGTGCCAGCAGCTTAGGTCAAATAAACACTGAAGCTTTCTTT. Protein product: CASSLGQINTEAFF.

The chain combines TRBV2 with TRBJ1-4; D is unresolved. CDR1 and CDR2 from the germline V gene are SNHLY and FYNNEI. The CDR3 loop spans 16 amino acids. V was trimmed by 2 bases and J by 7 bases, leaving 17 bases between them. The CDR3 nucleotides are TGTGCCAGCAGTGAAACCCTGGGAGGGATCGGTGAAAAACTGTTTTTT. Translated: CASSETLGGIGEKLFF.

V gene TRBV11-2 combines with J gene TRBJ1-5; unclear D gene. The V end lost 0 bases, the J end lost 10 bases, and 10 bases lay between the germline ends. The CDR3 has 13 residues. The germline gives CDR1 SGHAT, CDR2 FQNNGV. This CDR3 is CASSLESGLPQHF. The CDR3 coding sequence is TGTGCCAGCAGCTTAGAGTCCGGTCTACCCCAGCATTTT.

The chain recombines TRBV2 with TRBJ1-2; D uncertain. Germline loops: CDR1 SNHLY, CDR2 FYNNEI. Deletions cut 7 bases from V and 4 bases from J, with 16 bases between. The CDR3 sequence is 14 residues long. CDR3 nucleotide sequence: TGTGCCAGCACAACAGAGGTATCGTCCTATGGCTACACCTTC. Translated, it gives CASTTEVSSYGYTF.

The V gene is TRBV6-2 or TRBV6-3, the J gene TRBJ2-2; no clear D. CDR3 length equals 12 residues. V was trimmed by 5 bases and J by 0 bases, leaving 1 base between them. Per germline, CDR1 MNHEY and CDR2 SVGEGT. The CDR3 sequence: CASSTNTGELFF. CDR3 bases: TGTGCCAGCAGTACGAACACCGGGGAGCTGTTTTTT.

The V call is TRBV28, the J call TRBJ2-3, with TRBD2 matching over 8 bases. Germline CDR1 reads MDHEN; CDR2 reads SYDVKM. The J segment lost 3 bases and the V segment lost 7 bases, leaving 15 bases of the junction unmatched. This CDR3 spans 17 amino acids. This CDR3 is CASTPLISGTGTDTQYF. The CDR3 region has the DNA TGTGCCAGCACCCCTTTGATTAGCGGGACGGGGACAGATACGCAGTATTTT.

The chain couples TRBV6-1 to TRBJ2-6, with 9 nucleotides matching TRBD1. Germline CDR1 reads MNHNS; CDR2 reads SASEGT. This CDR3 has 18 residues. The V gene end was trimmed by 4 bases and the J gene end by 0 bases; junction bases not matched to a gene: 7. The CDR3 sequence is CASSGRDRDYSGANVLTF. CDR3 sequence (DNA): TGTGCCAGCAGTGGCCGGGACAGGGACTACTCTGGGGCCAACGTCCTGACTTTC.

The chain couples TRBV5-1 to TRBJ2-1; possible D gene TRBD2, 6 bases. Trimming pared 0 bases from V and 7 bases from J, leaving 14 bases between. CDR1 is SGHRS and CDR2 is YFSETQ in the germline V gene. The length of the CDR3 is 15 residues. CDR3 sequence reads: CASSLAGDVRNEQFF. DNA of the CDR3: TGCGCCAGCAGCTTGGCGGGAGACGTCCGGAATGAGCAGTTCTTC.

This chain connects TRBV4-3 to TRBJ2-1; 8 bases fit TRBD2. The CDR3 loop spans 16 amino acids. Germline assignment: CDR1 LGHNA and CDR2 YSLEER. With 3 bases clipped from V and 9 bases from J, the junction kept 13 bases outside the gene matches. CDR3 DNA: TGCGCCAGCAGCCACCCAGGAGCGGGAGTGGGGGTTGAGCAGTTCTTC. This sequence encodes CASSHPGAGVGVEQFF.

This clone was seen only once. This chain connects TRBV19 to TRBJ1-5, with D possibly matching TRBD1 (6 bases). The ends were cut back, 5 bases at V and 6 bases at J, with 17 bases in the middle. Germline CDR1 LNHDA, CDR2 SQIVND (reference sequence). The CDR3 totals 15 residues. Written as DNA, the CDR3 is TGTGCCAGTAGTCCCCCGGGCAGGGGAGGTCAGCCCCAGCATTTT. It encodes CASSPPGRGGQPQHF.

V usage is TRBV28 and J usage is TRBJ2-7, with D perhaps matching TRBD1 (5 bases). Germline CDR1 and CDR2: MDHEN and SYDVKM. The CDR3 is made up of 12 amino acids. The CDR3 reads CASSSTSGWRHV. CDR3 sequence (DNA): TGTGCCAGCAGTTCCACTTCAGGGTGGAGACACGTG.

The chain couples TRBV30 to TRBJ2-1; 9 positions agree with TRBD1. V trimming: 3 bases; J trimming: 9 bases; junction bases outside the gene matches: 12. Germline V lookup: CDR1 GTSNPN, CDR2 SVGIG (reference sequence). The length of the CDR3 is 15 residues. The CDR3 loop is CAWSLRDREAAEQFF. The DNA of the CDR3 is TGTGCCTGGAGCCTCCGGGACAGGGAAGCGGCTGAGCAGTTCTTC.